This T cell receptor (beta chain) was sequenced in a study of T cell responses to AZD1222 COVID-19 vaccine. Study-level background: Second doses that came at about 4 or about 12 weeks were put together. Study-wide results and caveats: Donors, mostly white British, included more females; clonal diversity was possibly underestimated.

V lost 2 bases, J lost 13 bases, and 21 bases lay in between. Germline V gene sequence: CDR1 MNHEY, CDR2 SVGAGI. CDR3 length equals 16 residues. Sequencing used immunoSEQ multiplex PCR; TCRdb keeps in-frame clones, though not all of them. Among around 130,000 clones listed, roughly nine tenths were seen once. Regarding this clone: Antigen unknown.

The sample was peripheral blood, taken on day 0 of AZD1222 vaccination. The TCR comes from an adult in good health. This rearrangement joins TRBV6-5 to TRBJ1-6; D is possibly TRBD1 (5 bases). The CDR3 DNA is TGTGCCAGCAGTTACGCCTATAGGGACGGCGGTTGGCCCCTCCACTTT. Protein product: CASSYAYRDGGWPLHF.